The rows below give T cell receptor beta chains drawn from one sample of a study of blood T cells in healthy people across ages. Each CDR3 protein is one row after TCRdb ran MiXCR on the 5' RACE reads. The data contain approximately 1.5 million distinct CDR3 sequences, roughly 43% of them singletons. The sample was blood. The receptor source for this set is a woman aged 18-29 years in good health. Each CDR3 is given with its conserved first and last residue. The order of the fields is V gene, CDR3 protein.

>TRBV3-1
CASSFSGGEGNQPQHF
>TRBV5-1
CASSKHTDEQFF
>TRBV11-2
CASSLSRFVETQYF
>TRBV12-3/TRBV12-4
CASSNGGWYEQFF
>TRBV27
CASSPLAVSSSYNEQFF
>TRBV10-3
CAISLAGTYEQYF
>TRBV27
CASRISRGGLYEQFF
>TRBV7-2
CASSLVSQQQETQYF
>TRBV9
CASSVDGQGADEQFF
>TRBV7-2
CASSLEHSSGGTDTQYF
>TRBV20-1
CSGTGGNQETQYF
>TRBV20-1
CSASGPPGRSYNEQFF
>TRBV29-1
CSVTGDIMNTEAFF
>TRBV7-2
CASSSIASQETQYF
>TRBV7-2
CASRYRDFGTYGYTF
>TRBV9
CASTVQGQSYGYTF
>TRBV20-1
CSATSPGRGKETQYF
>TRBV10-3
CAIRPGHQGVWQYF
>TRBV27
CASSSQPRRNEKLFF
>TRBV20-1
CSASQESRKLGVEQYF
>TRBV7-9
CASSLARDRGNTEAFF
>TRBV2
CASSPGLAYLQFF
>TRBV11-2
CASSLGGSLISYEQYF
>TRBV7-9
CASSSIDRTQYF
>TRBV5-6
CASSGLSEQFF
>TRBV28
CASSLSSFGNQPQHF
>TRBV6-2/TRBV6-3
CASSYSAASPRGTQYF
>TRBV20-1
CSARQASGLYNSPLHF
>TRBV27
CASSPNASPYHQFF
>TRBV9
CASSVGGNLAYEQYF
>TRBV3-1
CASSQEEKGALFQETQYF
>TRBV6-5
CTSSLRRSNQPQHF
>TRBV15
CATSREGRKPQHF
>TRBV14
CDSEEVLGPGELFF
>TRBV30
CAWSFGGYEQYF
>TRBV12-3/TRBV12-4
CASSFQRGVDTQYF
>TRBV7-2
CASSLVELAGETQYF
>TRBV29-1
CSVGKMERIYGYTF
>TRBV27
CATTDRAGSYGYTF
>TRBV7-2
CASSLALGGAQPQHF
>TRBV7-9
CASSRDSTEAFF
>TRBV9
CASSPWLESSYNEQFF
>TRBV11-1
CASSSWTSTDSHETQYF
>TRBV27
CASSFPGLTDTQYF